This T cell receptor (beta chain) derives from a study of blood T cell repertoires in COVID-19. Assay: immunoSEQ multiplex PCR; the TCRdb copy retains only in-frame clones and omits some. The table shows tens of thousands of clones, with around three quarters occurring only once. V shed 7 bases and J 4 bases; nucleotides not matched to a gene: 7. Germline V CDR1 and CDR2: SQVTM, ANQGSEA. The CDR3 is 14 amino acids. The chain couples TRBV29-1 to TRBJ2-5, with TRBD2 identical over 12 bases. This TCR was recovered from a human donor in a cohort sampled during active COVID-19. The sequencing sample was made of peripheral blood. The CDR3 bases are TGCAGCGCTATGACTAGCGGGAGCGTAGAGACCCAGTACTTC. This gives the protein CSAMTSGSVETQYF.